These 13 T cell receptor beta chains originate from one sample sequenced in a study of TIL therapy for anti-PD-1-resistant metastatic lung cancer. Sequencing used immunoSEQ v3. Libraries were prepared by immunoSEQ multiplex PCR; TCRdb keeps only in-frame clonotypes and omits some of them. The table lists 45,000 to 60,000 clones, less than 85% of them singletons. Time point specified: pre-treatment sample, taken before nivolumab and TIL therapy. Tumor tissue came from excised metastases, mostly pleural nodules or supraclavicular lymph nodes. This specimen was tumor tissue, taken at baseline. These TCRs come from a person aged 30 to 80 with non-small cell lung cancer.

This clone has only a few counts. This chain connects TRBV2 to TRBJ2-5; either TRBD1 or TRBD2 may fit D (5 bases each). V was cut by 4 bases and J by 5 bases, with 11 bases left in between. The CDR3 runs 13 residues. Germline V CDR1 and CDR2: SNHLY, FYNNEI. The CDR3 bases are TGTGCCAGCAGTGCCCCCCGGGGCGAGACCCAGTACTTC. Translation gives CASSAPRGETQYF.

By sample fraction, this clone is medium-sized. The chain is built from TRBV5-6 and TRBJ2-7, with 11 bases matching TRBD2. The CDR3 consists of 13 residues. The germline V gene encodes CDR1 SGHDT and CDR2 YYEEEE. V was clipped by 7 bases and J by 5 bases; unmatched bases: 5. This CDR3 reads CASGLAGGHEQYF. As DNA, the CDR3 is TGTGCCAGCGGGCTAGCGGGAGGTCACGAGCAGTACTTC. Based on the CDR3 plus reference TRBV5-6 and TRBJ2-7, the full variable domain is DAGVTQSPTHLIKTRGQQVTLRCSPKSGHDTVSWYQQALGQGPQFIFQYYEEEERQRGNFPDRFSGHQFPNYSSELNVNALLLGDSALYLCASGLAGGHEQYFGPGTRLTVT.

This chain links TRBV18 with TRBJ1-1; perhaps TRBD1 as D (5 bases). This CDR3 comprises 15 residues. Looked up from germline, CDR1 is KGHSH and CDR2 is LQKENI. The V end lost 5 bases, the J end lost 0 bases, and 13 bases lay between the germline ends. The CDR3 nucleotides read TGTGCCAGCTCAGAGACAGCCAGCATGAACACTGAAGCTTTCTTT. Translated, it gives CASSETASMNTEAFF.

This clone was observed a handful of times. The chain employs TRBV9 and TRBJ1-2, with 7 bases fitting TRBD1. The V segment lost 3 bases and the J segment 2 bases; nucleotides outside the gene matches: 4. The CDR3 sequence is 14 residues long. The germline gives CDR1 SGDLS, CDR2 YYNGEE. The CDR3 is CASSAGGRNYGYTF. CDR3 in DNA: TGTGCCAGCAGCGCAGGGGGGCGGAACTATGGCTACACCTTC.

This sequence joins TRBV6-6 and TRBJ1-1; 8 bases line up with TRBD1. This CDR3 has 16 amino acids. Losses at the gene ends were 0 bases for V and 2 bases for J; bases not matched to a gene: 5. CDR1 and CDR2 (germline): MNHNY, SVGAGI (reference sequence). CDR3 in DNA: TGTGCCAGCAGTTACTCGCCCGGGACAGGAAACACTGAAGCTTTCTTT. It codes for CASSYSPGTGNTEAFF.

V and J are TRBV6-6 and TRBJ2-7, with 7 bases lining up with TRBD1. Germline values: CDR1 MNHNY, CDR2 SVGAGI (reference sequence). With 5 bases clipped from V and 8 bases from J, the junction kept 6 bases outside the gene matches. The CDR3 runs 12 residues. CDR3 nucleotide sequence: TGTGCCAGCAGTCCAGACAGGGCCAAGCAGTACTTC. Its protein is CASSPDRAKQYF.

The genes are TRBV4-1 and TRBJ2-2; 7 bases are shared with TRBD2. Germline loops: CDR1 MGHRA, CDR2 YSYEKL. CDR3 length: 16 amino acids. The trim removed 5 bases at V and 6 bases at J, leaving 12 bases unmatched. The CDR3 region is CASSKTTSLSAGELFF. The CDR3 nucleotides are TGCGCCAGCAGCAAGACGACTAGCCTGAGCGCCGGGGAGCTGTTTTTT.

The chain uses TRBV5-1 and TRBJ2-5; 7 positions match TRBD2. This CDR3 spans 13 amino acids. Germline V gives CDR1 SGHRS, CDR2 YFSETQ. V shed 9 bases and J 2 bases; nucleotides not matched to a gene: 7. The DNA for the CDR3 is TGCGCCACCACGCCCGGGGGGCAAGAGACCCAGTACTTC. The encoded protein is CATTPGGQETQYF.

This chain connects TRBV5-6 to TRBJ2-5; tentative D call: TRBD1 (5 bases). V shed 5 bases and J shed 4 bases, with 12 bases lying between them. The CDR3 totals 13 residues. Germline CDR1 is SGHDT and CDR2 is YYEEEE. This chain's CDR3 is CASRSDIRETQYF. CDR3 in DNA: TGTGCCAGCAGGTCGGACATCCGAGAGACCCAGTACTTC.

The genes are TRBV19 and TRBJ2-2; 7 bases match TRBD2. CDR1 and CDR2 from the germline V gene are LNHDA and SQIVND (reference sequence). V gave up 0 bases and J gave up 6 bases; unmatched junction bases: 7. The CDR3 length is 16 residues. DNA of the CDR3: TGTGCCAGTAGTATAGATACGGGAGGCGGCTCCGGGGAGCTGTTTTTT. Its protein is CASSIDTGGGSGELFF.

V usage is TRBV19 and J usage is TRBJ1-5, with TRBD1 matching 8 bases. Germline V gene sequence: CDR1 LNHDA, CDR2 SQIVND (reference sequence). V lost 6 bases, J lost 0 bases, and 10 bases stayed unmatched. The CDR3 is 17 amino acids. DNA of the CDR3: TGTGCCAGTAGCTTACCAGGGGGCTTTGGTAGCAATCAGCCCCAGCATTTT. Translating it yields CASSLPGGFGSNQPQHF.

The chain recombines TRBV7-9 with TRBJ1-6, with D perhaps matching TRBD1 (6 bases). This CDR3 has 17 residues. Deletions cut 2 bases from V and 7 bases from J, with 18 bases between. CDR1 SEHNR and CDR2 FQNEAQ come from the germline V gene (reference sequence). CDR3 nucleotide sequence: TGTGCCAGCAGCTTATGGGGTAGGGGGTCGGTCAATTCACCCCTCCACTTT. As protein: CASSLWGRGSVNSPLHF.

The chain employs TRBV27 and TRBJ1-4; no reliable D call. In germline, CDR1 is MNHEY, CDR2 SMNVEV (reference sequence). Trimming shortened V by 4 bases and J by 0 bases, and 15 bases separated the two germline ends. This CDR3 is 17 amino acids long. CDR3 nucleotides: TGTGCCAGCAGTTATATGACCACCCATGCAACTAATGAAAAACTGTTTTTT. It translates to CASSYMTTHATNEKLFF.